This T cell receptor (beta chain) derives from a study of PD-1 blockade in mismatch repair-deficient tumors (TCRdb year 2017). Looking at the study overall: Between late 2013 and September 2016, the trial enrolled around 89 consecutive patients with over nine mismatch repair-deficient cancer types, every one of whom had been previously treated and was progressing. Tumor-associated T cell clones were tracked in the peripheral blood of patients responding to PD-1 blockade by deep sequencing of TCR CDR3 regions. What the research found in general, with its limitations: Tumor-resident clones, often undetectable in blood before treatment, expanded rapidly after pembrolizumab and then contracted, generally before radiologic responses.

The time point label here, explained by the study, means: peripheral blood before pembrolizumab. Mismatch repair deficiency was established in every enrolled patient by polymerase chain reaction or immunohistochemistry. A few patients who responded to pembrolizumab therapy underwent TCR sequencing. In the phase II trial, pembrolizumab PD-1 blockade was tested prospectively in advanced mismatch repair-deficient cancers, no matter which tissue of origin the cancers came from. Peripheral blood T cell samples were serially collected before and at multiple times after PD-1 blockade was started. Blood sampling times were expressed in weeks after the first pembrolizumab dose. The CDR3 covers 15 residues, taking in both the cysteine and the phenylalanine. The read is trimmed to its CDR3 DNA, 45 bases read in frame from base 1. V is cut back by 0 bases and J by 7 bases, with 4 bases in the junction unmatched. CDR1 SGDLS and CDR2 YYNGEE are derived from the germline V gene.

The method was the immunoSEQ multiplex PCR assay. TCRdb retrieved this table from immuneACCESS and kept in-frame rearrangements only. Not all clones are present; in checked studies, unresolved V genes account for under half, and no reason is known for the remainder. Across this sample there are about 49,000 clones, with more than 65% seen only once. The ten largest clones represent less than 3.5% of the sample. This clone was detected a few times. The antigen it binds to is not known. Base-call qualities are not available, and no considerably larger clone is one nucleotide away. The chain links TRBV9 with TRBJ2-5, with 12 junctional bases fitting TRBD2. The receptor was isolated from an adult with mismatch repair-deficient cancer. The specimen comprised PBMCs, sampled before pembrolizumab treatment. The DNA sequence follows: TGTGCCAGCAGCGTAGAGGCTAGCGGGAGGGGGACCCAGTACTTC. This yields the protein CASSVEASGRGTQYF.